The 20 T cell receptor beta chains below come from one sample, sequenced in a study of T cell clonality in common variable immunodeficiency. TCRdb's copy holds only in-frame clones and misses some; the assay was immunoSEQ multiplex PCR. The repertoire consists of 30,000 to 35,000 clones, none detected only once. Notes on the study in general: Reportedly, TCR beta sequences from common variable immunodeficiency showed fewer deletions and N-nucleotide insertions.

For these receptors, no antigen is known. What was sequenced was peripheral blood mononuclear cells. Receptors were obtained from a human donor with common variable immunodeficiency.

For this clone: The read ends 3 residues shy of where the CDR3 ends; the end is completed using the germline J gene. The chain joins TRBV18 to TRBJ1-4; D possibly corresponds to TRBD1 (5 bases). CDR1 is KGHSH and CDR2 is LQKENI in the germline V gene. The CDR3 consists of 13 residues. The ends were cut back, 3 bases at V and 8 bases at J, with 10 bases in the middle. CDR3 sequence: CASSPKEGEKLFF. The CDR3 DNA, read in part, is TGTGCCAGCTCACCTAAAGAGGGGGAAAAA.

This clone was seen repeatedly, ten times or more. The CDR3 end falls 3 residues outside the read, so it is completed with the germline J gene. This chain uses TRBV7-9 with TRBJ2-3; D is possibly TRBD2 (6 bases). From germline, CDR1 is SEHNR and CDR2 FQNEAQ (reference sequence). The CDR3 extends over 15 amino acids. Trimming left V 6 bases short and J 2 bases short, with 15 bases between. Partial CDR3 DNA: TGTGCCAGCAGGGCTCTAGCGCCCGTCACAGATACG. Residues: CASRALAPVTDT. The full-length CDR3 reads as CASRALAPVTDTQYF. The full variable domain, completed using reference TRBV7-9 and TRBJ2-3, is DTGVSQNPRHKITKRGQNVTFRCDPISEHNRLYWYRQTLGQGPEFLTYFQNEAQLEKSRLLSDRFSAERPKGSFSTLEIQRTEQGDSAMYLCASRALAPVTDTQYFGPGTRLTVL.

The sample holds a few counts of this clone. The junction shows a germline mismatch at one end, possibly a read error. With the read ending 3 residues before the CDR3 end, the germline J gene is used to fill in that end. The sample has other DNA sequences that encode this CDR3 too. The rearrangement uses TRBV18 and TRBJ1-3; D is unresolved. The germline V gene encodes CDR1 KGHSH and CDR2 LQKENI. The CDR3 runs to 14 residues. The CDR3 DNA, read in part, is TGTGCCAGCTTACCATATTACTCGGGAAACACC. As protein: CASLPYYSGNT. The whole CDR3 is CASLPYYSGNTIYF.

There are many counts of this clone. The read halts 3 residues ahead of the CDR3 end, with the missing end drawn from the germline J gene. The chain uses TRBV5-1 and TRBJ1-1; TRBD1 is a possible D gene (6 bases). V gave up 4 bases and J gave up 4 bases, with 17 bases separating them. This CDR3 has 15 amino acids. From germline, CDR1 is SGHRS and CDR2 YFSETQ. The CDR3 region is CASSRPGAVTTEAFF. Incomplete CDR3 DNA: TGCGCCAGCAGCAGACCAGGGGCCGTAACCACTGAA.

This clone appeared a few times. The read falls 3 residues short of the CDR3 end, and the missing part is taken from the germline J gene. V and J are TRBV19 and TRBJ2-7; 9 bases are a match to TRBD1. The germline gives CDR1 LNHDA, CDR2 SQIVND (reference sequence). V dropped 5 bases and J dropped 2; count of bases not matched to a gene: 4. The CDR3 loop spans 14 amino acids. The CDR3 sequence: CASSLGQGPYEQYF. The CDR3 DNA, read in part, is TGTGCCAGTAGTCTCGGACAGGGGCCCTACGAG. Full variable domain (rest looked up from reference TRBV19 and TRBJ2-7): DGGITQSPKYLFRKEGQNVTLSCEQNLNHDAMYWYRQDPGQGLRLIYYSQIVNDFQKGDIAEGYSVSREKKESFPLTVTSAQKNPTAFYLCASSLGQGPYEQYFGPGTRLTVT.

A note on this clone: The sequence runs out 3 residues before the end of the CDR3; the remainder is reconstructed from the germline J gene. The J gene is TRBJ1-5, the V gene TRBV2; a weak D match, TRBD1 (6 bases). The V end was cut by 6 bases, the J end by 0 bases, with 12 bases between. Germline V gives CDR1 SNHLY, CDR2 FYNNEI. The CDR3 totals 15 residues. Incomplete CDR3 DNA: TGTGCCAGCAGGTTACAGGGAGTTAGCAATCAGCCC. Amino acid sequence: CASRLQGVSNQP. The CDR3 as a whole reads CASRLQGVSNQPQHF. The full variable domain, with the rest looked up from reference TRBV2 and TRBJ1-5, is EPEVTQTPSHQVTQMGQEVILRCVPISNHLYFYWYRQILGQKVEFLVSFYNNEISEKSEIFDDQFSVERPDGSNFTLKIRSTKLEDSAMYFCASRLQGVSNQPQHFGDGTRLSIL.

This clone was seen more than once but under ten times. The CDR3: CAWKLAGVEGELFF. The DNA read from the CDR3 is TGTGCCTGGAAGCTAGCGGGAGTTGAAGGGGAG. The chain carries TRBV30 and TRBJ2-2, with 10 bases aligning to TRBD2. With the read ending 3 residues before the CDR3 end, the germline J gene is used to fill in that end. CDR1 and CDR2 (germline): GTSNPN, SVGIG (reference sequence). This CDR3 has 14 residues. With V trimmed by 4 bases and J by 8 bases, 7 bases remained unmatched.

As to this clone: The read falls 3 residues short of the CDR3 end, and the missing part is taken from the germline J gene. The chain has TRBV19 and TRBJ2-7; 9 nucleotides align to TRBD2. From germline, CDR1 is LNHDA and CDR2 SQIVND (reference sequence). This CDR3 is built from 15 residues. The V segment lost 3 bases and the J segment 2 bases; nucleotides outside the gene matches: 5. The sequenced CDR3 bases are TGTGCCAGTAGTATCGGTAGCGGGAGTACCTACGAG. This translates into CASSIGSGSTYE. The CDR3 in its entirety is CASSIGSGSTYEQYF.

This clone was counted at least ten times. The read halts 3 residues ahead of the CDR3 end, with the missing end drawn from the germline J gene. The V call is TRBV2, the J call TRBJ2-2; 8 bases line up with TRBD2. Germline V lookup: CDR1 SNHLY, CDR2 FYNNEI. The CDR3 extends over 14 amino acids. With 6 bases clipped from V and 5 bases from J, the junction kept 5 bases outside the gene matches. The covered CDR3 bases are TGTGCCAGCAGACGGGAGGGGTATACCGGGGAG. Its translation: CASRREGYTGE. The entire CDR3 reads CASRREGYTGELFF.

As regards this clone: The CDR3 end lies 3 residues beyond the end of the read and is filled in from the germline J gene. The V call is TRBV19, the J call TRBJ1-1, with 7 bases aligning to TRBD1. V lost 3 bases and J lost 1; bases outside the gene matches: 5. The length of the CDR3 is 15 residues. Per germline, CDR1 LNHDA and CDR2 SQIVND (reference sequence). CDR3 DNA (partial): TGTGCCAGTAGTATTTTCGACAGGGCGAACACTGAA. Translated, it gives CASSIFDRANTE. The whole CDR3 sequence reads CASSIFDRANTEAFF.

This clone came up a few times. Coverage ceases 3 residues before the CDR3 finishes, and the germline J gene fills in the end. The V gene is TRBV19, the J gene TRBJ1-5; D perhaps matches TRBD1 (5 bases). Germline-derived CDR1 and CDR2 are LNHDA and SQIVND (reference sequence). The V end lost 4 bases, the J end lost 6 bases, and 13 bases lay between the germline ends. The CDR3 covers 14 residues. CDR3 DNA (partial): TGTGCCAGTAGTAGAGGGGCCGGGGGTCAGCCC. Translating gives CASSRGAGGQP. The full-length CDR3 reads as CASSRGAGGQPQHF.

This clone was seen repeatedly, ten times or more. The CDR3 is cut off 3 residues early in the read; its end comes from the germline J gene. The rearrangement uses TRBV7-9 and TRBJ2-3, with 9 bases matching TRBD2. This CDR3 has 15 amino acids. Germline V CDR1 and CDR2: SEHNR, FQNEAQ (reference sequence). With V trimmed by 1 base and J by 7 bases, 6 bases remained unmatched. CDR3 sequence: CASSLGSGRWNTQYF. The part of the CDR3 DNA that was read is TGTGCCAGCAGCTTAGGTAGCGGGAGATGGAATACG.

This clone was observed at least ten times. The CDR3 loop reads CSVLTGFEQYF. Incomplete CDR3 DNA: TGCAGCGTCCTTACAGGGTTCGAG. This rearrangement joins TRBV29-1 to TRBJ2-7; the D gene is possibly TRBD1 (6 bases). The read finishes 3 residues shy of the CDR3 end, and the germline J gene is used to complete it. In germline, CDR1 is SQVTM, CDR2 ANQGSEA. The length of the CDR3 is 11 residues. V shed 6 bases and J shed 6 bases, with 12 bases lying between them.

This clone has ten or more counts. The CDR3 end falls 3 residues outside the read, so it is completed with the germline J gene. The rearrangement joins TRBV6-2 or TRBV6-3 to TRBJ2-3, with TRBD2 matching over 10 bases. Germline CDR1 reads MNHEY; CDR2 reads SVGEGT. V gave up 5 bases and J gave up 2 bases; unmatched junction bases: 4. The CDR3 is 15 amino acids. CDR3: CASSLGLADTDTQYF. The DNA read from the CDR3 is TGTGCCAGCAGTCTAGGACTAGCGGACACAGATACG.

This clone was seen ten or more times. The sequence runs out 3 residues before the end of the CDR3; the remainder is reconstructed from the germline J gene. V gene TRBV19 combines with J gene TRBJ1-2, with D perhaps TRBD1 (6 bases). The CDR3 consists of 16 residues. Germline V gene lookup returns CDR1 LNHDA and CDR2 SQIVND (reference sequence). V was cut by 5 bases and J by 4 bases, with 20 bases left in between. The covered CDR3 bases are TGTGCCAGTAGTCATACCGGGACACCTAGACCCTATGGC. It codes for CASSHTGTPRPYG. The CDR3, in full, reads CASSHTGTPRPYGYTF.

A few counts support this clone. The observed sequence ends 3 residues before the CDR3 terminus, with the missing tail filled in from the germline J gene. The chain recombines TRBV7-9 with TRBJ2-1; D perhaps matches TRBD2 (5 bases). This CDR3 region has 15 residues. Trimming cost V 4 bases and J 4 bases, with 14 bases left between them. The germline gives CDR1 SEHNR, CDR2 FQNEAQ (reference sequence). The CDR3 reads CASSYRYSAYNEQFF. The sequenced CDR3 bases are TGTGCCAGCAGCTATCGCTATAGCGCATACAATGAG.

This clone was recorded at least ten times. Read data end 3 residues before the CDR3 end; the end is taken from the germline J gene. J is TRBJ1-2 and V is TRBV7-2, with 9 bases identical to TRBD1. This CDR3 has 16 residues. J was trimmed by 6 bases and V by 0 bases; bases with no gene match: 8. Germline V CDR1 and CDR2: SGHTA, FQGNSA. Incomplete CDR3 DNA: TGTGCCAGCAGCTTAGCGCTAAACAGGGGGCGTAATGGC. Translation: CASSLALNRGRNG. The whole CDR3 is CASSLALNRGRNGYTF.

The table lists this clone with many counts. The read halts 3 residues ahead of the CDR3 end, with the missing end drawn from the germline J gene. This chain links TRBV7-2 with TRBJ1-1; D might be TRBD1 (5 bases). The CDR3 has 12 amino acids. Trimming took 4 bases from V and 3 from J, leaving 6 bases between them. The germline CDR1 and CDR2 sequences are SGHTA and FQGNSA. CDR3 amino acids: CASSWGHTEAFF. The sequenced part of the CDR3 DNA is TGTGCCAGCAGCTGGGGCCACACTGAA.

This clone was recorded many times. Read sequence stops 3 residues before the CDR3 end, and the germline J gene provides the missing end. The rearrangement uses TRBV20-1 and TRBJ2-7, with 12 bases that match TRBD2. Germline V gives CDR1 DFQATT, CDR2 SNEGSKA (reference sequence). The length of the CDR3 is 16 residues. After removal of 3 bases from V and 0 bases from J, the junction contained 6 bases not matched to a gene. The CDR3 sequence is CSASASGRERSYEQYF. The covered CDR3 bases are TGCAGTGCTAGTGCTAGCGGGAGGGAACGCTCCTACGAG.

This clone was detected ten times or more. The CDR3 is cut off 3 residues early in the read; its end comes from the germline J gene. V usage is TRBV7-9 and J usage is TRBJ2-1; 7 bases align to TRBD1. There are 14 residues in the CDR3. Germline V lookup: CDR1 SEHNR, CDR2 FQNEAQ (reference sequence). The J segment lost 9 bases and the V segment lost 11 bases, leaving 16 bases of the junction unmatched. The CDR3 is CAAADRRLVSEQFF. Incomplete CDR3 DNA: TGTGCCGCGGCGGACAGGCGATTGGTGAGTGAG.